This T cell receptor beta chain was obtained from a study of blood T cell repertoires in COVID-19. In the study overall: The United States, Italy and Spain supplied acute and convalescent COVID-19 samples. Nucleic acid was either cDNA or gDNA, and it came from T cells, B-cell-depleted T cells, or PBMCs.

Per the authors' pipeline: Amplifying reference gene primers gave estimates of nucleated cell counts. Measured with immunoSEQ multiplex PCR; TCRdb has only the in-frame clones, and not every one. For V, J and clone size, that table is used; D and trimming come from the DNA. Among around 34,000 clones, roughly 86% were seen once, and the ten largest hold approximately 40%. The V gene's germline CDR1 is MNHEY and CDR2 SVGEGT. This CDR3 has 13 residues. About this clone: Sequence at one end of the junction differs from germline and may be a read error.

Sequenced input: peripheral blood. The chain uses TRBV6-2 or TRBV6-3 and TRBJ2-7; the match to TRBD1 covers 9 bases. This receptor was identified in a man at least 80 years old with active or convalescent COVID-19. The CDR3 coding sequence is TGTGCCAGCAGTTACGCGGACAGGGGAGGTCGCCTCTTC. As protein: CASSYADRGGRLF.